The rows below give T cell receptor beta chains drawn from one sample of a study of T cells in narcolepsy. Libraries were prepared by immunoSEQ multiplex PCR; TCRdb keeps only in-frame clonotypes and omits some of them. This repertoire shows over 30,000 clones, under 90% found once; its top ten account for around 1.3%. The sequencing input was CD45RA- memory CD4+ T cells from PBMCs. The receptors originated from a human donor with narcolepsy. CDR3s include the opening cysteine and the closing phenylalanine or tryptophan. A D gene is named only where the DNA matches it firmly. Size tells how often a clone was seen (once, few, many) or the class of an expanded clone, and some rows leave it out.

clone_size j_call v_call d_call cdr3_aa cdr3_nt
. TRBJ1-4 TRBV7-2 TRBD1 CASSVQGQGREKLFF TGTGCCAGCAGCGTACAGGGACAGGGACGGGAAAAACTGTTTTTT
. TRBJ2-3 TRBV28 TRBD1 CASSLAGTGTTDTQYF TGTGCCAGCAGTTTGGCCGGGACAGGGACCACAGATACGCAGTATTTT
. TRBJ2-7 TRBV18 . CASSPSEGGAEQYF TGTGCCAGCTCACCAAGTGAAGGGGGGGCCGAGCAGTACTTC
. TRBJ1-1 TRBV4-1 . CASSQIGAEAFF TGCGCCAGCAGCCAGATTGGGGCTGAAGCTTTCTTT
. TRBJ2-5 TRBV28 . CASSLGPRRTQYF TGTGCCAGCAGTTTAGGGCCGAGGAGGACCCAGTACTTC
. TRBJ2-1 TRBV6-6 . CASIKEDRYNEQFF TGTGCCAGCATTAAGGAGGACAGATACAATGAGCAGTTCTTC
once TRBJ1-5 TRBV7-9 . CAVQGRGSNQPQHF TGTGCCGTTCAAGGCAGGGGTTCAAATCAGCCCCAGCATTTT
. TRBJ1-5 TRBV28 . CASSTQVQANYQPQHF TGTGCCAGCAGTACCCAAGTACAGGCAAACTATCAGCCCCAGCATTTT
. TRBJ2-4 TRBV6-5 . CASSGIAKNIQYF TGTGCCAGCAGTGGGATAGCCAAAAACATTCAGTACTTC
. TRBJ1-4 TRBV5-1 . CASSLSEGVGEKLFF TGCGCCAGCAGCTTGAGTGAGGGGGTCGGTGAAAAACTGTTTTTT
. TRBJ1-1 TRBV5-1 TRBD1 CASSPYRQGTEAFF TGCGCCAGCAGCCCTTATCGACAGGGCACTGAAGCTTTCTTT
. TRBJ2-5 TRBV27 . CASSPVGGETQYF TGTGCCAGCAGTCCGGTGGGGGGAGAGACCCAGTACTTC
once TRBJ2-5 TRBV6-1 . CASSPVETQYF TGTGCCAGCAGTCCGGTGGAGACCCAGTACTTC
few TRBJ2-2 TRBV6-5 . CASTSRGGSPGELFF TGTGCCAGCACCTCGAGGGGGGGGAGTCCCGGGGAGCTGTTTTTT
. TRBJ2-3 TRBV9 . CASSPRQGLAADTQYF TGTGCCAGCAGCCCGCGACAGGGACTCGCGGCAGATACGCAGTATTTT
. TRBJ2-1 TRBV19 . CASSISDNEQFF TGTGCCAGTAGTATTTCGGACAATGAGCAGTTCTTC
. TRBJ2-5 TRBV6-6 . CASSYSISRGQETQYF TGTGCCAGCAGTTACTCGATTTCCCGGGGCCAAGAGACCCAGTACTTC
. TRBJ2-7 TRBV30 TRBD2 CAWSSLSSGGNSYEQYF TGTGCCTGGAGTAGCCTCTCTAGCGGGGGGAATTCCTACGAGCAGTACTTC
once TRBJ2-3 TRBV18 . CASSPTTPGADTQYF TGTGCCAGCTCACCCACAACCCCAGGGGCAGATACGCAGTATTTT
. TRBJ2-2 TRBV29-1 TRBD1 CSVSRQGGTGELFF TGCAGCGTCTCACGACAGGGGGGCACCGGGGAGCTGTTTTTT
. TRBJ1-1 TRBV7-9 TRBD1 CASSLTGAEAFF TGTGCCAGCAGCCTGACAGGGGCTGAAGCTTTCTTT
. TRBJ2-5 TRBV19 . CASSRGELGTQYF TGTGCCAGTAGTAGGGGGGAACTGGGGACCCAGTACTTC
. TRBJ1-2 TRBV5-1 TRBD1 CASSLGQGNYGYTF TGCGCCAGCAGCCTCGGACAGGGGAACTATGGCTACACCTTC
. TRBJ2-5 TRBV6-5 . CASSEGLEETQYF TGTGCCAGCAGTGAGGGACTTGAAGAGACCCAGTACTTC
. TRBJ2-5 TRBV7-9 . CASRPDLPPETQYF TGTGCCAGCAGACCTGACTTGCCCCCAGAGACCCAGTACTTC
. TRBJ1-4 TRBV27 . CASSFRPPTKLFF TGTGCCAGCAGTTTCCGACCGCCTACGAAACTGTTTTTT
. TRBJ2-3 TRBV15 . CATSRDLADTQYF TGTGCCACCAGCAGAGATCTCGCGGATACGCAGTATTTT
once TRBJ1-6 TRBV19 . CASTGGSYNSPLHF TGTGCCAGTACCGGGGGATCCTATAATTCACCCCTCCACTTT
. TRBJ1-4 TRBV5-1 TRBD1 CASSLQGGTNEKLFF TGCGCCAGCAGCTTGCAGGGGGGCACTAATGAAAAACTGTTTTTT
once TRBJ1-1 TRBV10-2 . CASSTRGRGTEAFF TGCGCCAGCAGTACCCGGGGGAGGGGCACTGAAGCTTTCTTT
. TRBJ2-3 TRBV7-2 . CASSQTAQYTDTQYF TGTGCCAGCAGCCAGACGGCACAGTACACAGATACGCAGTATTTT
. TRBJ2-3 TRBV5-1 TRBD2 CASSPEGLATGDTQYF TGCGCCAGCAGCCCAGAGGGACTAGCGACGGGAGATACGCAGTATTTT
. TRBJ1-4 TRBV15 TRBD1 CATSRDRTGREKLFF TGTGCCACCAGCAGAGACCGGACAGGTCGGGAAAAACTGTTTTTT
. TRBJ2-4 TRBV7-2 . CASSLERQDPIQYF TGTGCCAGCAGCTTAGAGAGACAGGACCCCATCCAGTACTTC
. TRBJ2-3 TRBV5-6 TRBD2 CASSLATSGGDTQYF TGTGCCAGCAGCTTGGCGACTAGCGGGGGTGATACGCAGTATTTT
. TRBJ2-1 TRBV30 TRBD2 CAWSRGGGDEQFF TGTGCCTGGAGCCGGGGGGGCGGGGATGAGCAGTTCTTC
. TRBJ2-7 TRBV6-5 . CASSNRRELEDEQYF TGTGCCAGCAGTAATCGAAGGGAACTAGAGGACGAGCAGTACTTC
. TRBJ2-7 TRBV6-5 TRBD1 CASSLVPGRGPYEQYF TGTGCCAGCAGTTTGGTCCCTGGCAGGGGGCCCTACGAGCAGTACTTC
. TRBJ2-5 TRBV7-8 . CASSLRNVREGETQYF TGTGCCAGCAGCTTAAGGAATGTCAGGGAAGGAGAGACCCAGTACTTC
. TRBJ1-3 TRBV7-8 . CASSLGLGGIIGNTIYF TGTGCCAGCAGCTTAGGTCTCGGGGGGATCATCGGAAACACCATATATTTT
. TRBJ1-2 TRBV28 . CASSPPFRVPTF TGTGCCAGCAGTCCCCCTTTCAGGGTTCCGACCTTC
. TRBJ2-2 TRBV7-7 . CASSDQGSGELFF TGTGCTAGCAGCGACCAGGGGAGCGGGGAGCTGTTTTTT
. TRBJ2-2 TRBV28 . CATPKGPTNTGELFF TGTGCCACCCCCAAGGGGCCGACGAACACCGGGGAGCTGTTTTTT
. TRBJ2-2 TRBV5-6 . CASSMGRNTGELFF TGTGCCAGCAGCATGGGTCGGAACACCGGGGAGCTGTTTTTT
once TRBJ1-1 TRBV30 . CAWSVQGPPEAFF TGTGCCTGGAGTGTACAAGGTCCCCCCGAAGCTTTCTTT
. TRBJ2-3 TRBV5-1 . CASSRAGPAGDTQYF TGCGCCAGCAGCCGCGCCGGGCCGGCGGGGGATACGCAGTATTTT
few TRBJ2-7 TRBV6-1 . CASSEAPGWEQYF TGTGCCAGCAGTGAAGCCCCAGGATGGGAGCAGTACTTC